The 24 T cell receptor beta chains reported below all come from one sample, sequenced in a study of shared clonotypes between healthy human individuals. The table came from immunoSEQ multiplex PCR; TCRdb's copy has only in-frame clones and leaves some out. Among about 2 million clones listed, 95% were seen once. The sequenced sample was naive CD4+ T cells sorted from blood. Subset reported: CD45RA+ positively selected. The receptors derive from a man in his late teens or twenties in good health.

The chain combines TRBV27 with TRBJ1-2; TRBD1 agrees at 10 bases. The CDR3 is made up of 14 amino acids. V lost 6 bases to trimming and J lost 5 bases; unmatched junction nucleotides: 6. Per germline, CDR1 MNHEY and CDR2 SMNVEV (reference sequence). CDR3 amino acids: CASRPDRGPYGYTF. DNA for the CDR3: TGTGCCAGCAGACCCGACAGGGGGCCTTATGGCTACACCTTC.

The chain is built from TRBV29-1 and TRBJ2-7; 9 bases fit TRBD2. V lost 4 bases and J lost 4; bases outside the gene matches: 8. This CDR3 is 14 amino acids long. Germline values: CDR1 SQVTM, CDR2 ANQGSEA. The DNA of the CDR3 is TGCAGCGTTGTAGCTAGCGGGGTAGTATACGAGCAGTACTTC. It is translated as CSVVASGVVYEQYF.

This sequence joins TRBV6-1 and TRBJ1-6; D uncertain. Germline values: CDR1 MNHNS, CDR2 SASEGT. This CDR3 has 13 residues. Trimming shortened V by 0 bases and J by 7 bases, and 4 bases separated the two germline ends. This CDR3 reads CASSEASNSPLHF. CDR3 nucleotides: TGTGCCAGCAGTGAAGCTTCAAATTCACCCCTCCACTTT.

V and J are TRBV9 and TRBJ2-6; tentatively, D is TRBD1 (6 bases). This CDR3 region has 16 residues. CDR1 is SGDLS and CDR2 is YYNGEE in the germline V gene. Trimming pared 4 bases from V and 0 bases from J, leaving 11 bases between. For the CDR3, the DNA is TGTGCCAGCAGCATCCAGGGGATCTCTGGGGCCAACGTCCTGACTTTC. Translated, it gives CASSIQGISGANVLTF.

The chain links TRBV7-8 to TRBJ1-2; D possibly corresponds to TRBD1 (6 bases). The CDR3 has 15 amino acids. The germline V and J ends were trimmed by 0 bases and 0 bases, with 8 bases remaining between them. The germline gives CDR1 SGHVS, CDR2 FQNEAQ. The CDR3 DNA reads TGTGCCAGCAGCTTAGCACAGGGACCTAACTATGGCTACACCTTC. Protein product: CASSLAQGPNYGYTF.

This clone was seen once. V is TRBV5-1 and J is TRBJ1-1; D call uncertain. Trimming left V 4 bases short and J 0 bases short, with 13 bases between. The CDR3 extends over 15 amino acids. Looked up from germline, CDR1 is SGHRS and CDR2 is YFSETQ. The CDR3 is CASSPGVEMNTEAFF. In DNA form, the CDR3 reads TGCGCCAGCAGCCCGGGTGTAGAAATGAACACTGAAGCTTTCTTT.

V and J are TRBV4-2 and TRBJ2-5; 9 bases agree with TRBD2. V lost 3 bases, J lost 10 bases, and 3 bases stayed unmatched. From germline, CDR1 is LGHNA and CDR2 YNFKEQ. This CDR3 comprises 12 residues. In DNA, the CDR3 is TGTGCCAGCAGCCAGAGGACTAGCGACCAGTACTTC. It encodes CASSQRTSDQYF.

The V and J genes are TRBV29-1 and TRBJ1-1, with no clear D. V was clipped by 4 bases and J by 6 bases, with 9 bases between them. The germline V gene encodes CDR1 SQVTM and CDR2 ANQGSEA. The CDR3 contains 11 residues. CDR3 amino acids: CSVVVGSEAFF. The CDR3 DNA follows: TGCAGCGTTGTCGTGGGATCTGAAGCTTTCTTT.

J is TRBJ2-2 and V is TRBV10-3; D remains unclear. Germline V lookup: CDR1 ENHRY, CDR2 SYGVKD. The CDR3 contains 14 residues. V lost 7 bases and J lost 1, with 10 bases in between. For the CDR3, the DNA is TGTGCCATCACCCACTCTGAGAACACCGGGGAGCTGTTTTTT. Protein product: CAITHSENTGELFF.

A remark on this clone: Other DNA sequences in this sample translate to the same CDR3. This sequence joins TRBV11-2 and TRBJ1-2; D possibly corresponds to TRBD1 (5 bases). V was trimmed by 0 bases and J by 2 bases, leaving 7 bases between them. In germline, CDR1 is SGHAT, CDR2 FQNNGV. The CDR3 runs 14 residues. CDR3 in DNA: TGTGCCAGCAGCTTAGACAGGGTAAACTATGGCTACACCTTC. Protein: CASSLDRVNYGYTF.

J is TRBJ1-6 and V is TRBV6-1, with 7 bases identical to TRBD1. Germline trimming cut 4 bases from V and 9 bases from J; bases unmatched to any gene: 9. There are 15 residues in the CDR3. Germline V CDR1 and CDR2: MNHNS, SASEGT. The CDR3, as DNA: TGTGCCAGCAGTGCCGGACAGGTTGTGTCTTCACCCCTCCACTTT. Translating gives CASSAGQVVSSPLHF.

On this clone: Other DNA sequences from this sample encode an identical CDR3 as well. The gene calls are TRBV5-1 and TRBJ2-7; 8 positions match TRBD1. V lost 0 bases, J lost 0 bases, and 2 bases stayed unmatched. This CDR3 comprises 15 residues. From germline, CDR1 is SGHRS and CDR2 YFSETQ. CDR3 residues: CASSLGTGGSYEQYF. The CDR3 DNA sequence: TGCGCCAGCAGCTTGGGTACAGGGGGCTCCTACGAGCAGTACTTC.

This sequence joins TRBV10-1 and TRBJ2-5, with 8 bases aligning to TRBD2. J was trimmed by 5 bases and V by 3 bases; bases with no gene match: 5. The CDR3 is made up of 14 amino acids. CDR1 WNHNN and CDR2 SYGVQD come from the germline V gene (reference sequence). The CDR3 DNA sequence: TGCGCCAGCAGTGACCCGGGGGGGGACGAGACCCAGTACTTC. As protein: CASSDPGGDETQYF.

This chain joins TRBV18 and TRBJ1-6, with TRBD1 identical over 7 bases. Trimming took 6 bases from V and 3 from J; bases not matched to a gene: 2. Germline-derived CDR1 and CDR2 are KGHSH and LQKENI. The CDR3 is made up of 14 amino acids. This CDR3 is CASSRDSYNSPLHF. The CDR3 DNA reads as TGTGCCAGCTCTCGGGACAGCTATAATTCACCCCTCCACTTT.

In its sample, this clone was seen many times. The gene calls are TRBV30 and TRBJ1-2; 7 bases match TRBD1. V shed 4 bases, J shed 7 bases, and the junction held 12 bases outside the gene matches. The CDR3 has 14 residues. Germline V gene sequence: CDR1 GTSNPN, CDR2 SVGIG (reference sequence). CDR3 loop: CAWKTGPWLLGYTF. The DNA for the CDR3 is TGTGCCTGGAAGACAGGGCCCTGGCTCCTTGGCTACACCTTC.

CDR3 amino acids: CASTHATGGERSYGYTF. DNA of the CDR3: TGTGCCAGCACCCATGCGACAGGGGGCGAACGTAGCTATGGCTACACCTTC. V is TRBV5-4 and J is TRBJ1-2; 10 bases match TRBD1. From germline, CDR1 is SGHNT and CDR2 YYREEE (reference sequence). With 6 bases clipped from V and 4 bases from J, the junction kept 15 bases outside the gene matches. The CDR3 has 17 amino acids.

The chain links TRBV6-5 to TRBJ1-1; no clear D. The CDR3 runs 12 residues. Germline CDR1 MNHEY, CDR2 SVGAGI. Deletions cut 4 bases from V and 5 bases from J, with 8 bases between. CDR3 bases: TGTGCCAGCAGTTCGATCGGAACTGAAGCTTTCTTT. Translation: CASSSIGTEAFF.

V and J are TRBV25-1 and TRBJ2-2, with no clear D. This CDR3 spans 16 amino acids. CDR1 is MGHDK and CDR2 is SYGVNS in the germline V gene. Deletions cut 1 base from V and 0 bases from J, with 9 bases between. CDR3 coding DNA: TGTGCCAGCAGTGAATCCTCCTTCGCGAACACCGGGGAGCTGTTTTTT. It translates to CASSESSFANTGELFF.

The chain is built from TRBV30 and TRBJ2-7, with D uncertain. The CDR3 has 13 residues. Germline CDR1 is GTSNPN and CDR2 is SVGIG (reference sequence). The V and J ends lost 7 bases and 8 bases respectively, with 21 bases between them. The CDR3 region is CAFEAQPETQQYF. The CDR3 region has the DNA TGTGCCTTCGAAGCCCAACCAGAGACCCAGCAGTACTTC.

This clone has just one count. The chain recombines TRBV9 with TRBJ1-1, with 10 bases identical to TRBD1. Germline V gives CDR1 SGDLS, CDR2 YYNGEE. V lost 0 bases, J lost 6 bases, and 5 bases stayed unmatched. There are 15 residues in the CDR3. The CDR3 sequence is CASSVEGTGAPEAFF. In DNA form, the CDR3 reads TGTGCCAGCAGCGTAGAGGGGACAGGGGCCCCTGAAGCTTTCTTT. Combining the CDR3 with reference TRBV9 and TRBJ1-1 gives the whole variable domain DSGVTQTPKHLITATGQRVTLRCSPRSGDLSVYWYQQSLDQGLQFLIQYYNGEERAKGNILERFSAQQFPDLHSELNLSSLELGDSALYFCASSVEGTGAPEAFFGQGTRLTVV.

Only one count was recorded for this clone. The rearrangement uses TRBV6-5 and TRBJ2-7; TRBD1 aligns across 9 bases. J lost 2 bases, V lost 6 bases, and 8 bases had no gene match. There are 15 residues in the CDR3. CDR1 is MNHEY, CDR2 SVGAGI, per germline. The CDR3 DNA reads TGTGCCAGCAGCCCTGACAGGGGGGGAACCTACGAGCAGTACTTC. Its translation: CASSPDRGGTYEQYF.

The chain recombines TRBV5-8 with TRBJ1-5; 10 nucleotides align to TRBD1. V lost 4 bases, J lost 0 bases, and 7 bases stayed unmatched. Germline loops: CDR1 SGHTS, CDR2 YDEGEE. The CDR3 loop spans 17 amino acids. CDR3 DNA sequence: TGTGCCAGCAGCGAAGGGACAGGGGTGTATAGCAATCAGCCCCAGCATTTT. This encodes CASSEGTGVYSNQPQHF.

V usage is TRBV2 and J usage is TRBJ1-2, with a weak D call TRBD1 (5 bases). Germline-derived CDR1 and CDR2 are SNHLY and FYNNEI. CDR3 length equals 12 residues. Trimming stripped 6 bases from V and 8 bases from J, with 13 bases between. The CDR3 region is CASRGDLGGYTF. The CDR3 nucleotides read TGTGCCAGCAGAGGGGACTTGGGAGGCTACACCTTC.

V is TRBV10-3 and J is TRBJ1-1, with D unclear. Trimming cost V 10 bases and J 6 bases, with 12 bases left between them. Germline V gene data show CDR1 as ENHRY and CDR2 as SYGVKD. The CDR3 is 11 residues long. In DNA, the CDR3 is TGTGCCACCAGACTAGATTCTGAAGCTTTCTTT. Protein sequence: CATRLDSEAFF.